The 24 T cell receptor beta chains below all came from one sample that was sequenced in a study of shared clonotypes between healthy human individuals. Clones were read by immunoSEQ multiplex PCR, and TCRdb kept only the in-frame ones, dropping some. Of nearly 1 million clones listed, approximately 76% are singletons. Sequenced material: memory CD4+ T cells sorted from blood. The sample's subset: CD45RA-negative fraction. These TCRs come from a man aged 18-30 years in good health.

Concerning this clone: The same CDR3 can be traced to other DNA sequences in this sample. This chain joins TRBV30 and TRBJ2-6, with D hard to call. CDR1 and CDR2 (germline): GTSNPN, SVGIG (reference sequence). There are 15 residues in the CDR3. Between the trimmed V and J ends, which lost 0 bases and 0 bases, there was a span of 6 bases. CDR3: CAWSVRGSGANVLTF. The CDR3 DNA follows: TGTGCCTGGAGTGTACGTGGCTCTGGGGCCAACGTCCTGACTTTC. Complete variable domain (other parts from reference TRBV30 and TRBJ2-6): SQTIHQWPATLVQPVGSPLSLECTVEGTSNPNLYWYRQAAGRGLQLLFYSVGIGQISSEVPQNLSASRPQDRQFILSSKKLLLSDSGFYLCAWSVRGSGANVLTFGAGSRLTVL.

J is TRBJ2-5 and V is TRBV9, with 10 nucleotides matching TRBD1. V trimming: 4 bases; J trimming: 0 bases; junction bases outside the gene matches: 3. Germline-derived CDR1 and CDR2 are SGDLS and YYNGEE. CDR3 length equals 15 residues. In DNA form, the CDR3 reads TGTGCCAGCAGCTTGGGACAGGGGCACCAAGAGACCCAGTACTTC. Its protein is CASSLGQGHQETQYF.

This clone was seen a single time. The chain joins TRBV6-1 to TRBJ1-2; 8 nucleotides line up with TRBD1. V shed 2 bases, J shed 7 bases, and the junction held 6 bases outside the gene matches. Germline V gene data show CDR1 as MNHNS and CDR2 as SASEGT. CDR3 size: 14 residues. CDR3: CASSESDRGVGYTF. Here the CDR3 DNA reads TGTGCCAGCAGTGAATCTGACAGGGGCGTTGGCTACACCTTC.

CDR3 region: CASSLTGSRTEAFF. The CDR3 region has the DNA TGTGCCAGCAGCCTGACAGGGTCGAGGACTGAAGCTTTCTTT. This chain uses TRBV6-5 with TRBJ1-1, with TRBD1 matching over 7 bases. The germline V gene encodes CDR1 MNHEY and CDR2 SVGAGI. Trimming took 6 bases from V and 5 from J; bases not matched to a gene: 9. The CDR3 covers 14 residues.

The chain joins TRBV6-1 to TRBJ1-1, with D possibly being TRBD1 (6 bases). The V and J ends lost 2 bases and 5 bases respectively, with 9 bases between them. The CDR3 has 13 amino acids. Germline CDR1 and CDR2: MNHNS and SASEGT. The CDR3 spells CASSEQRGTEAFF. DNA for the CDR3: TGTGCCAGCAGTGAACAGAGGGGGACTGAAGCTTTCTTT.

This clone was observed a few times. The chain joins TRBV7-9 to TRBJ2-7, with D possibly TRBD2 on 6 matching bases. Germline CDR1 reads SEHNR; CDR2 reads FQNEAQ (reference sequence). The CDR3 spans 14 residues. V gave up 7 bases and J gave up 6 bases, with 19 bases separating them. The CDR3 region has the DNA TGTGCCAGCACCTCGGAGGGACTCCTCGGCGAGCAGTACTTC. It specifies CASTSEGLLGEQYF. Drawing the rest from reference TRBV7-9 and TRBJ2-7, the complete variable domain is DTGVSQNPRHKITKRGQNVTFRCDPISEHNRLYWYRQTLGQGPEFLTYFQNEAQLEKSRLLSDRFSAERPKGSFSTLEIQRTEQGDSAMYLCASTSEGLLGEQYFGPGTRLTVT.

This sequence joins TRBV4-1 and TRBJ2-7; tentative D call: TRBD2 (7 bases). Germline assignment: CDR1 MGHRA and CDR2 YSYEKL. The CDR3 covers 15 residues. V was trimmed by 4 bases and J by 1 base, leaving 14 bases between them. The CDR3 reads CASSLQRGGSYEQYF. CDR3 nucleotide sequence: TGCGCCAGCAGCCTCCAAAGGGGGGGGTCCTACGAGCAGTACTTC.

This clone turned up a few times. CDR3: CAISGTNNNEQFF. CDR3 DNA sequence: TGTGCCATCAGTGGGACTAACAACAATGAGCAGTTCTTC. The chain has TRBV10-3 and TRBJ2-1, with D perhaps matching TRBD2 (6 bases). The CDR3 has 13 residues. The V and J ends lost 4 bases and 5 bases respectively, with 9 bases between them. Per germline, CDR1 ENHRY and CDR2 SYGVKD.

For this clone: Other DNA variants within this sample encode the same CDR3. For the CDR3, the DNA is TGCGCCAGCAGCCAAGATTGGAGGGAGGGCCGAGAGACCCAGTACTTC. Protein sequence: CASSQDWREGRETQYF. The chain uses TRBV4-3 and TRBJ2-5, with TRBD2 matching over 7 bases. Germline-derived CDR1 and CDR2 are LGHNA and YSLEER. CDR3 length: 16 amino acids. Trimming at V came to 0 bases and at J to 4 bases, leaving 8 bases not matched to a gene.

The chain joins TRBV5-5 to TRBJ1-5; D remains unclear. The V gene lost 2 bases and the J gene lost 5 bases, with 8 bases spanning the gap. The CDR3 spans 13 residues. The germline gives CDR1 SGHKS, CDR2 YYEKEE (reference sequence). CDR3 DNA: TGTGCCAGCAGCTTCAGCGAGGATCAGCCCCAGCATTTT. Translating it yields CASSFSEDQPQHF.

The chain links TRBV5-6 to TRBJ2-3; 9 nucleotides agree with TRBD1. Losses at the gene ends were 0 bases for V and 5 bases for J; bases not matched to a gene: 10. This CDR3 has 17 residues. Germline assignment: CDR1 SGHDT and CDR2 YYEEEE. The CDR3 reads CASSLVWGQGKEDTQYF. The CDR3 nucleotides are TGTGCCAGCAGCTTGGTTTGGGGACAGGGAAAAGAAGATACGCAGTATTTT.

This clone appeared a single time. The CDR3 sequence is CAWSVAGAYTEAFF. CDR3 nucleotides: TGTGCCTGGAGTGTGGCAGGGGCGTACACTGAAGCTTTCTTT. The rearrangement joins TRBV30 to TRBJ1-1; D possibly corresponds to TRBD1 (6 bases). CDR1 and CDR2 from the germline V gene are GTSNPN and SVGIG (reference sequence). The CDR3 is 14 residues long. V lost 0 bases to trimming and J lost 3 bases, with 11 bases between them.

The chain joins TRBV4-2 to TRBJ2-2; a possible D gene is TRBD2 (7 bases). V lost 0 bases and J lost 3, with 11 bases in between. There are 16 residues in the CDR3. Per the germline V gene, CDR1 is LGHNA and CDR2 is YNFKEQ. The CDR3 DNA reads as TGTGCCAGCAGCCAAGAATGGCGGGGGCACACCGGGGAGCTGTTTTTT. Protein sequence: CASSQEWRGHTGELFF.

On this clone: This CDR3 is also generated by other DNA sequences in the sample. The chain is built from TRBV5-1 and TRBJ2-3; 9 bases match TRBD2. CDR3 length: 15 residues. Trimming took 0 bases from V and 3 from J; bases not matched to a gene: 2. CDR1 and CDR2 (germline): SGHRS, YFSETQ. The CDR3 nucleotides are TGCGCCAGCAGCTTGGCCGCGGGAGGGACAGATACGCAGTATTTT. This translates into CASSLAAGGTDTQYF.

This chain connects TRBV18 to TRBJ1-3; possibly TRBD1 for D (6 bases). The germline V and J ends were trimmed by 3 bases and 4 bases, with 13 bases remaining between them. The CDR3 is 15 residues long. Germline CDR1 and CDR2: KGHSH and LQKENI. CDR3 amino acids: CASSPTGTPGNTIYF. Here the CDR3 DNA reads TGTGCCAGCTCACCCACAGGGACCCCCGGAAACACCATATATTTT.

The rearrangement uses TRBV10-3 and TRBJ2-7, with D perhaps matching TRBD1 (5 bases). The germline CDR1 and CDR2 sequences are ENHRY and SYGVKD. The V and J ends lost 11 bases and 7 bases respectively, with 21 bases between them. The CDR3 runs to 13 residues. The CDR3 sequence is CALARDHLREQYF. The CDR3 DNA reads TGTGCCCTCGCCAGGGATCACCTACGAGAGCAGTACTTC.

This clone was seen only a few times. The J gene is TRBJ2-7, the V gene TRBV5-1, with 10 bases matching TRBD1. Looked up from germline, CDR1 is SGHRS and CDR2 is YFSETQ. V shed 4 bases, J shed 5 bases, and the junction held 9 bases outside the gene matches. This CDR3 contains 15 residues. The CDR3 DNA is TGCGCCAGCAGCGGCTTGACAGGGGGCGGAAACGAGCAGTACTTC. Protein sequence: CASSGLTGGGNEQYF.

V and J are TRBV30 and TRBJ1-5; D is perhaps TRBD1 (5 bases). The V gene's germline CDR1 is GTSNPN and CDR2 SVGIG (reference sequence). The CDR3 is 14 residues long. The V gene lost 4 bases and the J gene lost 8 bases, with 18 bases spanning the gap. The CDR3 coding sequence is TGTGCCTGGAATAATGGGGGTGGAGGCAAGCCCCAGCATTTT. Translation gives CAWNNGGGGKPQHF. The full variable domain, in which reference TRBV30 and TRBJ1-5 provide the parts outside the CDR3, is SQTIHQWPATLVQPVGSPLSLECTVEGTSNPNLYWYRQAAGRGLQLLFYSVGIGQISSEVPQNLSASRPQDRQFILSSKKLLLSDSGFYLCAWNNGGGGKPQHFGDGTRLSIL.

The genes are TRBV12-2 and TRBJ1-5; TRBD1 reflects the table's D call only, with no check against the DNA. TRBV12-2 is an annotated pseudogene. The CDR3 covers 18 residues. DNA for the CDR3: TGTGCAAGTCGGGCCGGGACAGGGGGTTTGGGTAGCAATCAGCCCCAGCATTTT. Encoded protein: CASRAGTGGLGSNQPQHF.

A word on this clone: Additional DNA sequences in this sample encode the identical CDR3. CDR3 in DNA: TGTGCCAGCAGCACCAAAGAGACCCAGTACTTC. This sequence encodes CASSTKETQYF. The V gene is TRBV6-6, the J gene TRBJ2-5; D is uncertain. From germline, CDR1 is MNHNY and CDR2 SVGAGI (reference sequence). This CDR3 has 11 residues. Trimming stripped 6 bases from V and 3 bases from J, with 5 bases between.

This chain joins TRBV4-1 and TRBJ2-7; D not resolved. The CDR3 consists of 15 residues. Trimming took 4 bases from V and 4 from J, leaving 17 bases between them. The germline CDR1 and CDR2 sequences are MGHRA and YSYEKL. Here the CDR3 reads CASSPHSIHGYEQYF. The CDR3 DNA is TGCGCCAGCAGCCCTCATTCCATACACGGATACGAGCAGTACTTC.

V is TRBV29-1 and J is TRBJ1-2; D is possibly TRBD1 (6 bases). The CDR3 spans 15 residues. Germline V gene data show CDR1 as SQVTM and CDR2 as ANQGSEA. Trimming shortened V by 3 bases and J by 6 bases, and 20 bases separated the two germline ends. CDR3 in DNA: TGCAGCGTTGACGCAGGGGCCGGGGTATCCCATGGCTACACCTTC. Translation gives CSVDAGAGVSHGYTF.

For this clone: Compared with germline, one end of the junction differs, possibly owing to a read error. This sequence joins TRBV10-1 and TRBJ2-5; TRBD1 matches 7 bases. Germline-derived CDR1 and CDR2 are WNHNN and SYGVQD (reference sequence). The CDR3 sequence is 15 residues long. The chain's CDR3 is CARSPGQSTKETQYF. CDR3 bases: TGCGCCCGCAGCCCGGGACAGAGCACGAAAGAGACCCAGTACTTC.

This chain joins TRBV6-1 and TRBJ1-4; 8 nucleotides match TRBD1. The CDR3 is 14 residues long. The V and J ends lost 7 bases and 7 bases, in that order; junction bases with no gene match: 8. Looked up from germline, CDR1 is MNHNS and CDR2 is SASEGT. The CDR3 protein is CASKPITGGEKLFF. The CDR3 DNA reads as TGTGCCAGCAAACCCATCACAGGGGGTGAAAAACTGTTTTTT.